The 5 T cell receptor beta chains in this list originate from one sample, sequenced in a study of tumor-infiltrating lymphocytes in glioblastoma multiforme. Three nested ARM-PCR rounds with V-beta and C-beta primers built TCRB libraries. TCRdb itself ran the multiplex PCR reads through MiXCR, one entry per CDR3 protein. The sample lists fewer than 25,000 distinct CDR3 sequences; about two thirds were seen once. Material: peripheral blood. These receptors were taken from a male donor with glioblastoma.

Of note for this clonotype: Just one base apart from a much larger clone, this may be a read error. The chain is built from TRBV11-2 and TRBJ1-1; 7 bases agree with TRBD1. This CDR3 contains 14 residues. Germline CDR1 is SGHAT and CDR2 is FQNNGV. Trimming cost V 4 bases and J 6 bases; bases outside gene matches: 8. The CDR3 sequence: CASSWGQCVPEAFF. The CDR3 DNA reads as TGTGCCAGCAGCTGGGGACAGTGTGTCCCTGAAGCTTTCTTT.

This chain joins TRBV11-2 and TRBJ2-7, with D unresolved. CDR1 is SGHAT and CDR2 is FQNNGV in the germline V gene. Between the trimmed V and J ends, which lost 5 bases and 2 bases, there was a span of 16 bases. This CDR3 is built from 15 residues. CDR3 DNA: TGTGCCAGCAGCCGAGCCTTATTATCGGCCTACGAGCAGTACTTC. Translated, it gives CASSRALLSAYEQYF.

CDR3 loop: CASRTGGLNEQFF. The CDR3 DNA sequence: TGTGCCAGCAGAACAGGGGGCTTGAATGAGCAGTTCTTC. The gene calls are TRBV12-3 or TRBV12-4 and TRBJ2-1; TRBD1 matches at 9 bases. V dropped 6 bases and J dropped 7; count of bases not matched to a gene: 4. This CDR3 contains 13 residues.

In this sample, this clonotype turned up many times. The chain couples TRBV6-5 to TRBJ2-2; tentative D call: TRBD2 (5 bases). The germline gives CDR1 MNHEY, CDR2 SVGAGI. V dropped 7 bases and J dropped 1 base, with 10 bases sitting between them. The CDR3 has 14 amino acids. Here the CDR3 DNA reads TGTGCCAGCAAACACGGAGGGAACACCGGGGAGCTGTTTTTT. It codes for CASKHGGNTGELFF.

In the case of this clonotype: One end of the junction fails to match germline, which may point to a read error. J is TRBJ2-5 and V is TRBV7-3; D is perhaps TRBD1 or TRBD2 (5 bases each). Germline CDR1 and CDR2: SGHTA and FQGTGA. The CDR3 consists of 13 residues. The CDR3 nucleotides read TGTGCCTGCAGCTTAATAGAGGGGGAGACCCAGTACTTC. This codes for CACSLIEGETQYF.